This entry lists 2 T cell receptor beta chains sequenced from one sample in a study of T cell repertoires in cytomegalovirus infection. TCRdb analysed the reads with MiXCR anew, one entry per CDR3 protein. The sample shows more than 400,000 distinct CDR3 sequences, around 27% of them seen only once. Source material: PBMCs. The receptor source for this set is a human donor in good health (CMV status not recorded). Some clones in this sample may be carry-over from other donors' samples.

The chain uses TRBV19 and TRBJ1-1; possible D gene TRBD1, 6 bases. Germline lookup yields CDR1 LNHDA and CDR2 SQIVND (reference sequence). This CDR3 spans 16 amino acids. The ends were cut back, 5 bases at V and 4 bases at J, with 20 bases in the middle. CDR3 loop: CASSVTGSLGGTEAFF. The CDR3 DNA reads TGTGCCAGTAGTGTAACAGGGAGCTTGGGGGGCACTGAAGCTTTCTTT.

This clonotype was observed many times. This chain links TRBV12-3 or TRBV12-4 with TRBJ2-7; TRBD1 agrees at 7 bases. Trimming cost V 5 bases and J 2 bases; bases outside gene matches: 3. CDR3 length: 13 amino acids. This chain's CDR3 is CASSPGQAYEQYF. Here the CDR3 DNA reads TGTGCCAGCAGTCCCGGACAGGCCTACGAGCAGTACTTC.